Listed below are T cell receptor beta chains from one sample, sequenced in a study of neoadjuvant anti-PD-1 for oral cavity cancer. Here immunoSEQ multiplex PCR was the method, and the copy in TCRdb shows in-frame clones only, minus some. Among roughly 13,000 clones listed, roughly 70% were seen once. This material consisted of PBMCs, taken before nivolumab (anti-PD-1) treatment. These receptors were collected from a person aged 40-85 years with oral cavity squamous cell carcinoma. The conserved cysteine and the conserved F or W are not part of the CDR3 here. Clone size is shown for a subset of rows, as once, few, many or a class of expanded clone.

V	J	size	CDR3
TRBV6-5	TRBJ1-6	NA	ASSYSNQGGDSPLH
TRBV27	TRBJ2-2	few	ASKERGVGTGELF
TRBV12-2	TRBJ2-1	NA	ASRLEVVAGFGNEQF
TRBV12-5	TRBJ1-3	few	ASGLYLPTKRSGNTIY
TRBV27	TRBJ2-7	NA	ASSLSAQVANTYEQY
TRBV27	TRBJ2-2	NA	ASSSVGNTGELF
TRBV7-9	TRBJ2-5	NA	ASSLGLAGVLGETQY
TRBV10-2	TRBJ2-1	once	ASSIQGEGSYNEQF
TRBV6-4	TRBJ2-3	NA	ASSDQGADTQY
TRBV4-1	TRBJ2-2	NA	ASSQLAGATGELF
TRBV19	TRBJ1-6	once	ASGRHNSPLH
TRBV5-8	TRBJ2-2	NA	ASSPFRATDNTGELF
TRBV7-2	TRBJ1-5	few	ASSLESNQPQH
TRBV7-9	TRBJ1-5	NA	ASSLMGAADQPQH
TRBV19	TRBJ1-3	NA	ASSPGQQTGNTIY
TRBV19	TRBJ1-1	NA	ASSIGGDPDEAF
TRBV9	TRBJ2-3	NA	ASSVSGGDTQY
TRBV10-1	TRBJ2-7	NA	ASSVGRLSEQY
TRBV19	TRBJ2-5	few	ASSYTSGRAGLEETQY
TRBV10-3	TRBJ2-7	NA	AISAPSWRQSSYEQY
TRBV28	TRBJ2-1	NA	ASSSGQGINEQF
TRBV7-3	TRBJ2-1	NA	ASSITRLGDEQF
TRBV6-5	TRBJ2-2	NA	ASSPSGRMPGELF
TRBV11-2	TRBJ2-2	NA	ASSLAGSGELF
TRBV30	TRBJ1-1	NA	AWSARTVRAF
TRBV10-3	TRBJ1-2	NA	AISESKGAPDYGYT
TRBV2	TRBJ2-7	NA	ASSEGHSFGTGSYEQY
TRBV19	TRBJ1-2	once	ASRGSDRDYGYT
TRBV9	TRBJ1-1	NA	ASSAPQGGLRVNTEAF
TRBV9	TRBJ2-1	NA	ASSQLAGHYNEQF
TRBV27	TRBJ2-1	NA	ASSLFPYRVGNEQF
TRBV30	TRBJ1-1	few	AWSRMNTEAF
TRBV19	TRBJ2-2	NA	ASSTQTGELF
TRBV5-1	TRBJ2-1	NA	ASSLEGRGFYNEQF
TRBV10-2	TRBJ2-5	NA	ASSEAGLKETQY
TRBV6-1	TRBJ2-2	NA	ASSKSGDTGELF
TRBV5-4	TRBJ1-2	NA	ASSLEGFRGYT
TRBV5-1	TRBJ2-3	NA	ASSYQTSTDTQY
TRBV10-3	TRBJ2-7	few	AIRGRLSYEQY
TRBV6-5	TRBJ1-1	NA	ASRTGMNTEAF
TRBV28	TRBJ2-7	NA	ASSFIRRLAYEQY
TRBV18	TRBJ2-2	NA	ASSPGTGTGELF
TRBV9	TRBJ1-2	NA	ASSVGGQGAIGYT
TRBV5-1	TRBJ1-2	NA	ASSIGQGRLSSYGYT
TRBV11-2	TRBJ1-2	few	ASSLSGASGYT
TRBV2	TRBJ2-5	NA	ASSEAGRGQETQY
TRBV6-1	TRBJ1-1	few	ASSEQGRAREAF
TRBV9	TRBJ2-5	NA	ASSRGTETQY
TRBV6-5	TRBJ1-1	NA	ASSLAGRGDTEAF
TRBV19	TRBJ1-3	NA	ASSIAGVSGNTIY
TRBV7-9	TRBJ2-1	NA	ASSLVASGKNEQF
TRBV10-1	TRBJ1-1	NA	ASSESRGLNTEAF
TRBV10-3	TRBJ1-1	NA	ATWGTGDTEAF
TRBV4-1	TRBJ1-5	NA	ASSQGGQGAGQPQH
TRBV28	TRBJ1-1	NA	ASSPWTGDNTEAF
TRBV11-2	TRBJ2-7	NA	ASSLWTGGGYEQY
TRBV2	TRBJ2-3	NA	ASQMGTVVDTQY
TRBV4-1	TRBJ2-7	NA	ASSQFSPGTYEQY
TRBV2	TRBJ2-3	few	ASSPLAGRGDTQY
TRBV10-3	TRBJ2-7	NA	AISDRGGYEQY